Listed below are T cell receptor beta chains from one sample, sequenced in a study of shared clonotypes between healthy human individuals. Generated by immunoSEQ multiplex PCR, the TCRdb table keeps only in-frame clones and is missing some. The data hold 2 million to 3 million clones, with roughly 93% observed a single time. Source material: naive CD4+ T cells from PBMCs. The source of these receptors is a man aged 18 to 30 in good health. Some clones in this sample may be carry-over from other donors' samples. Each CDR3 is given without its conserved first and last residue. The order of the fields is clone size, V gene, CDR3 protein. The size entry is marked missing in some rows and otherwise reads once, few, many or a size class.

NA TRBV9 ASSVSLGEQY
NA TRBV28 ASTRGGMYSNQPQH
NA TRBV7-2 ASSLFFTGLAGSYEQY
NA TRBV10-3 AISEWVLMRRDRDEKLF
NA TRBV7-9 ASSRTDEQY
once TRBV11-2 ASSLVIGRLSTDTQY
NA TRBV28 ASKPTRSNEQF
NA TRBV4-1 ASSQEPRWAVAGVDNEQF
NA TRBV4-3 ASSQERRGELF
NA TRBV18 ASHNGLTGAYT
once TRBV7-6 ASSEGRAARGYT
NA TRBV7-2 ASSLAGRDSYSNQPQH
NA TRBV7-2 ASSLAGVPNTEAF
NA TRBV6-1 ASSEHINQPQH
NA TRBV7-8 ASSMGTGLNGNQPQH
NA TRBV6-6 ASSYQEGPEAF
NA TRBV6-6 ASSGQTGTNTGELF
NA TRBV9 ASSVGGGMNTEAF
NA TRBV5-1 ASSKTSNQETQY
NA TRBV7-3 ASSFLGAREQF